This entry features one T cell receptor beta chain sequence. The data derive from a study of T cell changes during pregnancy in multiple sclerosis. Germline V gives CDR1 SNHLY, CDR2 FYNNEI. V was shortened by 4 bases and J by 6 bases, with 7 bases between the two germline ends. The CDR3 consists of 11 residues. Using immunoSEQ multiplex PCR, the repertoire was profiled, and TCRdb retains in-frame clones only, with some absent. The sample records tens of thousands of clones, 85% to 90% being singletons. Sequenced here: CD8+ T cells from peripheral blood mononuclear cells, sampled after pregnancy. V is TRBV2 and J is TRBJ2-7, with unresolved D. The sequence was obtained from a female donor with multiple sclerosis, enrolled in a pregnancy study. CDR3 protein: CASSGEAEQYF. Written as DNA, the CDR3 is TGTGCCAGCAGTGGAGAAGCCGAGCAGTACTTC.